These 23 T cell receptor beta chains share one sample of origin, sequenced in a study of shared clonotypes between healthy human individuals (TCRdb year 2020). CD8 naive samples consisted of CD45RO-negative cells that were positively selected for CCR7, yielding a CD45RA+CCR7+ population without TemRA cells. Libraries were built with the immunoSEQ multiplex PCR assay. The source is immuneACCESS, and TCRdb retained only in-frame sequences with V and J called. Part of the clones is not carried over; for the studies checked, unresolved V genes explain less than half of this, and the remainder is unexplained. The sample table lists about 2 million clones, over 85% of them with a count of one. The ten largest clones add up to approximately 1% of the sample. Sequencing input: naive CD8+ T cells sorted from blood. The cell subset or site label on this specimen signifies: CD45RA+CCR7+. Receptors originate from a man aged 18 to 29 in good health.

The gene calls are TRBV28 and TRBJ1-2, with unresolved D. The CDR3 is 14 residues long. The V end was cut by 3 bases, the J end by 0 bases, with 8 bases between. Germline lookup yields CDR1 MDHEN and CDR2 SYDVKM. CDR3 loop: CASSLSHTNYGYTF. CDR3 bases: TGTGCCAGCAGTTTGTCCCATACTAACTATGGCTACACCTTC.

The chain is built from TRBV11-2 and TRBJ2-2; D unresolved. Germline V lookup: CDR1 SGHAT, CDR2 FQNNGV. Trimming removed 6 bases from V and 1 base from J, with 3 bases in between. This CDR3 is built from 12 residues. The CDR3 coding sequence is TGTGCCAGCAGACGGAACACCGGGGAGCTGTTTTTT. Translation: CASRRNTGELFF.

J is TRBJ1-5 and V is TRBV28; D is ambiguous. The ends were cut back, 5 bases at V and 2 bases at J, with 13 bases in the middle. This CDR3 region has 15 residues. The germline V gene encodes CDR1 MDHEN and CDR2 SYDVKM. The CDR3 sequence is CASSISDERNQPQHF. The CDR3, as DNA: TGTGCCAGCAGTATCTCTGATGAGCGCAATCAGCCCCAGCATTTT. Full variable domain (remainder filled in from reference TRBV28 and TRBJ1-5): DVKVTQSSRYLVKRTGEKVFLECVQDMDHENMFWYRQDPGLGLRLIYFSYDVKMKEKGDIPEGYSVSREKKERFSLILESASTNQTSMYLCASSISDERNQPQHFGDGTRLSIL.

The J gene is TRBJ1-6, the V gene TRBV4-1, with a weak D call TRBD1 (6 bases). With 1 base removed from V and 7 bases from J, the gap between germline ends came to 8 bases. There are 14 residues in the CDR3. CDR1 MGHRA and CDR2 YSYEKL come from the germline V gene. The CDR3 nucleotides are TGCGCCAGCAGCCAAGCGCAGGGGAATTCACCCCTCCACTTT. This sequence encodes CASSQAQGNSPLHF.

The chain has TRBV15 and TRBJ2-2; 10 bases line up with TRBD2. The CDR3 consists of 14 residues. From germline, CDR1 is LNHNV and CDR2 YYDKDF (reference sequence). J gave up 3 bases and V 11 bases, and 6 bases lay outside the gene matches. The CDR3 sequence is CASQTSGYTGELFF. The DNA for the CDR3 is TGTGCCTCCCAGACTAGCGGGTACACCGGGGAGCTGTTTTTT.

The chain employs TRBV15 and TRBJ2-5, with 9 bases aligning to TRBD2. Germline V gives CDR1 LNHNV, CDR2 YYDKDF (reference sequence). The CDR3 contains 17 residues. V was pared by 2 bases and J by 1 base, with 8 bases of the junction left unmatched. The CDR3 spells CATSRPLAGTSQETQYF. In DNA, the CDR3 is TGTGCCACCAGCAGACCCCTAGCGGGGACAAGCCAAGAGACCCAGTACTTC.

This chain uses TRBV5-4 with TRBJ2-7; weak D call: TRBD1 (5 bases). This CDR3 has 12 amino acids. CDR1 SGHNT and CDR2 YYREEE come from the germline V gene (reference sequence). V was shortened by 3 bases and J by 9 bases, with 13 bases between the two germline ends. CDR3 DNA: TGTGCCAGCAGCTCGTGGGGAAGGGGGCAGTACTTC. This translates into CASSSWGRGQYF.

V and J are TRBV7-9 and TRBJ2-5; D ambiguous. This CDR3 region has 12 residues. In germline, CDR1 is SEHNR, CDR2 FQNEAQ (reference sequence). Trimming left V 5 bases short and J 1 base short, with 5 bases between. CDR3 protein: CASSKVQETQYF. CDR3 nucleotide sequence: TGTGCCAGCAGCAAGGTCCAAGAGACCCAGTACTTC.

V gene TRBV19 combines with J gene TRBJ1-2; TRBD1 matches at 9 bases. There are 16 residues in the CDR3. Looked up from germline, CDR1 is LNHDA and CDR2 is SQIVND (reference sequence). J was trimmed by 6 bases and V by 7 bases; bases with no gene match: 15. This chain's CDR3 is CASIEKPDRGLHGYTF. The CDR3 nucleotides are TGTGCCAGTATTGAGAAGCCGGACAGGGGCCTCCATGGCTACACCTTC.

The genes are TRBV13 and TRBJ2-2, with 10 nucleotides matching TRBD2. The CDR3 totals 16 residues. With 3 bases clipped from V and 1 base from J, the junction kept 2 bases outside the gene matches. Germline assignment: CDR1 PRHDT and CDR2 FYEKMQ (reference sequence). CDR3 sequence reads: CASSLVAGGNTGELFF. In nucleotides, the CDR3 is TGTGCCAGCAGCTTGGTAGCGGGGGGGAACACCGGGGAGCTGTTTTTT.

The table lists this clone with a count of one. Here the CDR3 reads CASSYRQGSEAFF. CDR3 sequence (DNA): TGTGCCAGCAGCTATCGCCAGGGATCTGAAGCTTTCTTT. The genes are TRBV7-2 and TRBJ1-1, with D tentatively TRBD1 (5 bases). The CDR3 loop spans 13 amino acids. Germline-derived CDR1 and CDR2 are SGHTA and FQGNSA. The V end lost 4 bases, the J end lost 6 bases, and 12 bases lay between the germline ends. The whole variable domain, filled in from reference TRBV7-2 and TRBJ1-1, reads GAGVSQSPSNKVTEKGKDVELRCDPISGHTALYWYRQSLGQGLEFLIYFQGNSAPDKSGLPSDRFSAERTGGSVSTLTIQRTQQEDSAVYLCASSYRQGSEAFFGQGTRLTVV.

In regard to this clone: This specimen includes other DNA sequences encoding the same CDR3. The chain recombines TRBV9 with TRBJ2-3; 9 nucleotides agree with TRBD1. V shed 0 bases and J 2 bases; nucleotides not matched to a gene: 1. The CDR3 runs to 15 residues. The germline CDR1 and CDR2 sequences are SGDLS and YYNGEE. CDR3 nucleotide sequence: TGTGCCAGCAGCGTAGGGACAGGGGACACAGATACGCAGTATTTT. Protein product: CASSVGTGDTDTQYF.

The rearrangement links TRBV4-3 to TRBJ2-3; D unresolved. Germline V gene data show CDR1 as LGHNA and CDR2 as YSLEER. This CDR3 comprises 15 residues. Trimming removed 0 bases from V and 1 base from J, with 8 bases in between. CDR3 in DNA: TGCGCCAGCAGCCAAGAAGAGGTCGGCACAGATACGCAGTATTTT. Amino acid sequence: CASSQEEVGTDTQYF.

A single count supports this clone. Other DNA sequences in this specimen translate into the identical CDR3. The CDR3 DNA follows: TGTGCCAGCAGCTCTCTGGATACGCAGTATTTT. Its protein product is CASSSLDTQYF. The chain employs TRBV28 and TRBJ2-3; D gene uncertain. Looked up from germline, CDR1 is MDHEN and CDR2 is SYDVKM. V gave up 6 bases and J gave up 6 bases, with 7 bases separating them. The CDR3 consists of 11 residues. Combining the CDR3 with reference TRBV28 and TRBJ2-3 gives the whole variable domain DVKVTQSSRYLVKRTGEKVFLECVQDMDHENMFWYRQDPGLGLRLIYFSYDVKMKEKGDIPEGYSVSREKKERFSLILESASTNQTSMYLCASSSLDTQYFGPGTRLTVL.

This chain uses TRBV2 with TRBJ2-4; 15 bases map to TRBD2. J gave up 1 base and V 4 bases, and 5 bases lay outside the gene matches. Looked up from germline, CDR1 is SNHLY and CDR2 is FYNNEI. The CDR3 contains 18 residues. CDR3 sequence (DNA): TGTGCCAGCAGTGCAACCGGGACTAGCGGGGGGGCCAAAAACATTCAGTACTTC. Protein: CASSATGTSGGAKNIQYF. Based on the CDR3 plus reference TRBV2 and TRBJ2-4, the full variable domain is EPEVTQTPSHQVTQMGQEVILRCVPISNHLYFYWYRQILGQKVEFLVSFYNNEISEKSEIFDDQFSVERPDGSNFTLKIRSTKLEDSAMYFCASSATGTSGGAKNIQYFGAGTRLSVL.

The rearrangement links TRBV6-1 to TRBJ2-3, with 7 bases identical to TRBD2. In germline, CDR1 is MNHNS, CDR2 SASEGT. V dropped 3 bases and J dropped 2; count of bases not matched to a gene: 8. The CDR3 runs 16 residues. CDR3 coding DNA: TGTGCCAGCAGTGAGGTCCGCGGGAGCCCCACAGATACGCAGTATTTT. Protein product: CASSEVRGSPTDTQYF.

This chain uses TRBV7-2 with TRBJ2-7, with TRBD1 matching over 7 bases. V shed 6 bases and J 1 base; nucleotides not matched to a gene: 3. From germline, CDR1 is SGHTA and CDR2 FQGNSA. This CDR3 contains 13 residues. The chain's CDR3 is CASSSGQSYEQYF. The CDR3 DNA reads as TGTGCCAGCAGTTCGGGACAGTCCTACGAGCAGTACTTC. Together with reference TRBV7-2 and TRBJ2-7, the CDR3 gives the full variable domain: GAGVSQSPSNKVTEKGKDVELRCDPISGHTALYWYRQSLGQGLEFLIYFQGNSAPDKSGLPSDRFSAERTGGSVSTLTIQRTQQEDSAVYLCASSSGQSYEQYFGPGTRLTVT.

Comment on this clone: Different DNA sequences within this sample yield the same CDR3. This sequence joins TRBV27 and TRBJ2-7; possibly TRBD2 for D (5 bases). Germline CDR1 is MNHEY and CDR2 is SMNVEV (reference sequence). V lost 3 bases and J 0 bases, leaving 6 bases between the germline ends. The CDR3 runs to 13 residues. The CDR3, as DNA: TGTGCCAGCAGTTTGAGGGTCTCCTACGAGCAGTACTTC. It yields the protein CASSLRVSYEQYF.

This sequence joins TRBV10-3 and TRBJ1-1; 8 nucleotides line up with TRBD1. The CDR3 length is 15 residues. CDR1 is ENHRY, CDR2 SYGVKD, per germline. J lost 5 bases, V lost 7 bases, and 12 bases had no gene match. CDR3 sequence reads: CAINEPTGDRTEAFF. Here the CDR3 DNA reads TGTGCCATCAACGAACCGACAGGGGACCGAACTGAAGCTTTCTTT.

This chain joins TRBV15 and TRBJ2-1, with D uncertain. The CDR3 spans 16 residues. Trimming took 0 bases from V and 3 from J, leaving 12 bases between them. Germline V gives CDR1 LNHNV, CDR2 YYDKDF (reference sequence). Here the CDR3 DNA reads TGTGCCACCAGCAGAGAAAACCTGGTGGGCTACAATGAGCAGTTCTTC. Translation: CATSRENLVGYNEQFF.

The V gene is TRBV5-6, the J gene TRBJ2-7; D not resolved. Trimming shortened V by 0 bases and J by 5 bases, and 6 bases separated the two germline ends. The CDR3 covers 12 residues. Germline V gene lookup returns CDR1 SGHDT and CDR2 YYEEEE. This CDR3 reads CASSLDLHEQYF. CDR3 sequence (DNA): TGTGCCAGCAGCTTGGATCTCCACGAGCAGTACTTC.

Comment on this clone: Other DNA sequences of this sample code for an identical CDR3. The chain links TRBV4-2 to TRBJ2-7; 11 bases map to TRBD1. In germline, CDR1 is LGHNA, CDR2 YNFKEQ. The CDR3 has 15 amino acids. Trimming took 3 bases from V and 0 from J; bases not matched to a gene: 1. CDR3 in amino acids: CASSQGQGVSYEQYF. For the CDR3, the DNA is TGTGCCAGCAGCCAGGGACAGGGGGTCTCCTACGAGCAGTACTTC.

The chain recombines TRBV11-2 with TRBJ2-7, with TRBD1 as a possible D gene (6 bases). CDR3 length: 16 amino acids. The germline CDR1 and CDR2 sequences are SGHAT and FQNNGV. The V end lost 0 bases, the J end lost 3 bases, and 15 bases lay between the germline ends. The CDR3: CASSLDGRQGYYEQYF. CDR3 nucleotides: TGTGCCAGCAGCTTAGACGGTCGGCAGGGGTACTACGAGCAGTACTTC. The variable domain in full, with the rest retrieved from reference TRBV11-2 and TRBJ2-7, is EAGVAQSPRYKIIEKRQSVAFWCNPISGHATLYWYQQILGQGPKLLIQFQNNGVVDDSQLPKDRFSAERLKGVDSTLKIQPAKLEDSAVYLCASSLDGRQGYYEQYFGPGTRLTVT.